The clone carrying this T cell receptor beta chain was counted a single time. V lost 2 bases and J 6 bases, leaving 8 bases between the germline ends. Germline loops: CDR1 SGHTA, CDR2 FQGTGA. The CDR3 covers 13 residues. The data originate from a study of CD8 T cells in Susac syndrome. Reverse transcription used roughly 0.5 to 1 ug RNA and random hexamers. Each CDR3 protein gets one entry after TCRdb re-called the immunoSEQ multiplex PCR reads with MiXCR. The data hold roughly 220,000 distinct CDR3 sequences, with 85% to 95% observed a single time. Specimen: CD4+ T cells from PBMCs. This sequence was found in a human donor with Susac syndrome. V and J are TRBV7-3 and TRBJ2-1, with TRBD2 as a possible D gene (6 bases). CDR3 sequence (DNA): TGTGCCAGCAGCTTAGGCGGGGTCAATGAGCAGTTCTTC. It specifies CASSLGGVNEQFF.